These 2 T cell receptor beta chains were sequenced from one sample in a study of blood T cell repertoires in COVID-19. Clones were sequenced by immunoSEQ multiplex PCR, and TCRdb holds only the in-frame ones, with some missing. The table has about 280,000 clones, roughly 85% seen once. Sequencing input: PBMCs or T cells enriched from blood (not recorded which). Receptors originate from a woman aged 45-65 years who had recovered from COVID-19.

The J gene is TRBJ1-4, the V gene TRBV7-9; weak D call: TRBD1 (6 bases). The V and J ends lost 1 base and 0 bases respectively, with 9 bases between them. The CDR3 runs 16 residues. Looked up from germline, CDR1 is SEHNR and CDR2 is FQNEAQ (reference sequence). CDR3 protein: CASSLEGVATNEKLFF. In nucleotides, the CDR3 is TGTGCCAGCAGCTTAGAGGGGGTGGCAACTAATGAAAAACTGTTTTTT. The full variable domain, completed using reference TRBV7-9 and TRBJ1-4, is DTGVSQNPRHKITKRGQNVTFRCDPISEHNRLYWYRQTLGQGPEFLTYFQNEAQLEKSRLLSDRFSAERPKGSFSTLEIQRTEQGDSAMYLCASSLEGVATNEKLFFGSGTQLSVL.

The rearrangement uses TRBV7-9 and TRBJ2-7; perhaps TRBD1 as D (5 bases). V lost 3 bases and J 1 base, leaving 7 bases between the germline ends. This CDR3 spans 13 amino acids. Per the germline V gene, CDR1 is SEHNR and CDR2 is FQNEAQ (reference sequence). Written as DNA, the CDR3 is TGTGCCAGCAGCTTTTCAGGGTCCTACGAGCAGTACTTC. This gives the protein CASSFSGSYEQYF. The full variable domain, rest sourced from reference TRBV7-9 and TRBJ2-7, is DTGVSQNPRHKITKRGQNVTFRCDPISEHNRLYWYRQTLGQGPEFLTYFQNEAQLEKSRLLSDRFSAERPKGSFSTLEIQRTEQGDSAMYLCASSFSGSYEQYFGPGTRLTVT.